This T cell receptor beta chain was profiled in a study of cytomegalovirus exposure and HLA in healthy donors (dated 2017 in TCRdb). At the level of the whole study: A later analysis indicated that the 130 or so validation repertoires were generated on the platform also employed for the 700 or so repertoires of the first cohort. The study aimed to test whether cataloging public T cell receptors could reveal signatures of past pathogen exposure. Besides the first cohort of approximately 670 subjects, a separate validation cohort made up of some 110 different subjects was used. The study combined high-throughput TCR immunosequencing, statistical association of individual TCRs with disease status, and machine learning to predict cytomegalovirus infection status.

The donors belonged to the validation cohort of over a hundred subjects, which was separate from the approximately 610-subject first cohort. What the work shows at the level of the full study, not this receptor alone: A later analysis had no HLA typing for the validation cohort, so co-occurrence there was scored across all 130 or so repertoires. A later analysis found that TCRs clustered in the first cohort also tended to co-occur in the 95 to 150 validation repertoires, with approximately 95% of cluster scores above 0. Most TCR sequences were observed very rarely across donors, whereas some public TCRs were present in many individuals. Cytomegalovirus status was reported to be diagnosed by the classifier with high specificity and sensitivity in both the original and validation cohorts. A few of the identified cytomegalovirus-associated TCR beta chains were confirmed in vitro to be specific for cytomegalovirus antigens. According to the authors, the approach could potentially be generalized to other disease states and immunological phenotypes. In the study, around 150 TCR beta chains were listed as associated with cytomegalovirus.

As concerns this clone: The antigen it recognizes is unknown. One base away there is no much larger clone; base qualities are not given.

Library prep was done by the immunoSEQ multiplex PCR assay. As for how the authors treated the data: A statistical classification framework was built for diagnosing cytomegalovirus status from the catalog of TCR beta chain sequences. Drawn from immuneACCESS, this table holds only the in-frame rearrangements with V and J called that TCRdb kept. Clones are partly lost; checked studies trace under half to an unresolved V gene and leave the rest unexplained. V, J and clone size derive from that table, while D and trimming were established from the DNA sequence. In this sample the table shows 130,000 to 150,000 clones, 85% to 90% of which occur a single time. The ten largest clonotypes hold over 5% of the sample. This TCR was sampled from a woman in her twenties or thirties in good health and CMV-seropositive. Source material: PBMCs.

The CDR3 amino acid sequence is: CASSNNDRDAGFGQETQYF. The nucleotide sequence reads as follows: TGTGCCAGCAGTAATAATGACAGGGATGCTGGTTTTGGGCAAGAGACCCAGTACTTC. The sequence links TRBV9 to TRBJ2-5, with 7 bases in between that match TRBD1. The CDR3 runs 19 residues from the cysteine to the phenylalanine. The read is trimmed to its CDR3 DNA, 57 bases read in frame from base 1. Trimming leaves V shorter by 5 bases and J shorter by 2 bases, with the junction holding 21 bases beyond the gene matches. CDR1 and CDR2 are drawn from the germline V gene: SGDLS, YYNGEE.